This entry lists 30 T cell receptor beta chains sequenced from one sample in a study of blood T cell repertoires in COVID-19. Data came from immunoSEQ multiplex PCR; TCRdb stores just in-frame clones and leaves some out. The profile shows 150,000 to 200,000 clones, approximately 90% of them singletons. The source material was peripheral blood. These TCRs come from a woman in her sixties or seventies who had recovered from COVID-19.

A word on this clone: The sample contains more than one DNA sequence encoding this CDR3. The chain combines TRBV5-1 with TRBJ2-5; TRBD1 agrees at 10 bases. The CDR3 consists of 14 residues. V lost 0 bases and J lost 5; bases outside the gene matches: 1. The germline CDR1 and CDR2 sequences are SGHRS and YFSETQ. The CDR3 spells CASSLGDRGETQYF. The CDR3 nucleotides read TGCGCCAGCAGCTTGGGGGACAGGGGCGAGACCCAGTACTTC.

This rearrangement joins TRBV7-6 to TRBJ2-5; perhaps TRBD1 as D (8 bases). CDR1 and CDR2 from the germline V gene are SGHVS and FNYEAQ. Trimming took off 6 bases at V and 5 bases at J, with 13 bases between the two ends. The CDR3 runs 13 residues. CDR3 protein: CASRKQGGETQYF. The CDR3 DNA reads TGTGCCAGCAGGAAACAGGGGGGGGAGACCCAGTACTTC. Together with reference TRBV7-6 and TRBJ2-5, the CDR3 gives the full variable domain: GAGVSQSPRYKVTKRGQDVALRCDPISGHVSLYWYRQALGQGPEFLTYFNYEAQQDKSGLPNDRFSAERPEGSISTLTIQRTEQRDSAMYRCASRKQGGETQYFGPGTRLLVL.

The chain couples TRBV30 to TRBJ1-4, with D maybe TRBD1 (6 bases). The V gene lost 1 base and the J gene lost 5 bases, with 11 bases spanning the gap. There are 14 residues in the CDR3. Germline V lookup: CDR1 GTSNPN, CDR2 SVGIG (reference sequence). As DNA, the CDR3 is TGTGCCTGGAGTGAGGGGGGGTTAAATGAAAAACTGTTTTTT. It translates to CAWSEGGLNEKLFF.

This clone was counted a few times. The V gene is TRBV6-6, the J gene TRBJ2-5; TRBD1 matches at 9 bases. Germline trimming cut 6 bases from V and 4 bases from J; bases unmatched to any gene: 9. Germline CDR1 MNHNY, CDR2 SVGAGI (reference sequence). This CDR3 is built from 15 residues. CDR3 sequence: CASSGGTGIGETQYF. DNA for the CDR3: TGTGCCAGCAGCGGGGGGACAGGGATCGGAGAGACCCAGTACTTC.

The chain employs TRBV9 and TRBJ1-2; possible D gene TRBD1, 5 bases. Per the germline V gene, CDR1 is SGDLS and CDR2 is YYNGEE. Trimming left V 2 bases short and J 7 bases short, with 18 bases between. The CDR3 is 15 residues long. The CDR3 here is CASSVTEGTLSGYTF. CDR3 sequence (DNA): TGTGCCAGCAGCGTCACGGAGGGGACCCTCTCTGGCTACACCTTC.

This clone was detected a few times. The CDR3 region has the DNA TGTGCCAGCAGCGTCTCGACAGGGGTAAATCAGCCCCAGCATTTT. Its translation: CASSVSTGVNQPQHF. The chain links TRBV7-9 to TRBJ1-5, with 8 bases fitting TRBD1. The V and J ends lost 5 bases and 4 bases, in that order; junction bases with no gene match: 7. Germline assignment: CDR1 SEHNR and CDR2 FQNEAQ (reference sequence). The CDR3 is made up of 15 amino acids.

DNA for the CDR3: TGTGCCAGCAGCTTAGAAAGGCTAGCAACGGAGACCCAGTACTTC. Amino acids: CASSLERLATETQYF. This rearrangement joins TRBV7-9 to TRBJ2-5, with D tentatively TRBD2 (5 bases). Trimming left V 1 base short and J 5 bases short, with 14 bases between. The V gene's germline CDR1 is SEHNR and CDR2 FQNEAQ (reference sequence). CDR3 size: 15 residues.

The chain joins TRBV27 to TRBJ2-7, with 7 nucleotides matching TRBD1. V shed 0 bases and J 2 bases; nucleotides not matched to a gene: 1. Germline values: CDR1 MNHEY, CDR2 SMNVEV (reference sequence). The CDR3 extends over 14 amino acids. In DNA, the CDR3 is TGTGCCAGCAGTTTATCAACAGGGGCCTACGAGCAGTACTTC. This encodes CASSLSTGAYEQYF.

The V call is TRBV6-1, the J call TRBJ1-5, with a possible D match to TRBD1 (6 bases). CDR1 and CDR2 from the germline V gene are MNHNS and SASEGT. The germline V and J ends were trimmed by 0 bases and 4 bases, with 10 bases remaining between them. The CDR3 runs 15 residues. CDR3: CASSEAIQGNQPQHF. Here the CDR3 DNA reads TGTGCCAGCAGTGAAGCGATACAGGGAAATCAGCCCCAGCATTTT.

V gene TRBV5-1 combines with J gene TRBJ2-3, with TRBD2 as a possible D gene (5 bases). The V and J ends lost 0 bases and 1 base respectively, with 12 bases between them. Germline values: CDR1 SGHRS, CDR2 YFSETQ. This CDR3 contains 16 residues. The CDR3 region is CASSLGGPRGTDTQYF. The CDR3, as DNA: TGCGCCAGCAGCTTGGGAGGGCCTCGAGGCACAGATACGCAGTATTTT.

The chain carries TRBV28 and TRBJ2-7; D may be TRBD1 (6 bases). The CDR3 contains 14 residues. Germline V gives CDR1 MDHEN, CDR2 SYDVKM. The germline V and J ends were trimmed by 6 bases and 9 bases, with 21 bases remaining between them. The CDR3 sequence: CASSRYREGSGQYF. CDR3 nucleotides: TGTGCCAGCAGCCGTTACAGGGAAGGGAGTGGGCAGTACTTC.

V usage is TRBV3-1 (or the pseudogene TRBV3-2) and J usage is TRBJ1-3, with 7 bases lining up with TRBD1. Germline V CDR1 and CDR2: LGHDT, YNNKEL (reference sequence). The CDR3 spans 14 residues. V shed 3 bases and J 3 bases; nucleotides not matched to a gene: 2. The CDR3 loop reads CASSQRDSGNTIYF. In DNA form, the CDR3 reads TGTGCCAGCAGCCAGAGGGACAGTGGAAACACCATATATTTT.

J is TRBJ1-3 and V is TRBV2; possibly TRBD1 for D (5 bases). Germline values: CDR1 SNHLY, CDR2 FYNNEI. CDR3 length: 15 amino acids. Deletions cut 4 bases from V and 2 bases from J, with 12 bases between. CDR3 protein: CASSGTRVTGNTIYF. CDR3 bases: TGTGCCAGCAGTGGGACCAGGGTGACTGGAAACACCATATATTTT.

This clone has just a few counts. The rearrangement joins TRBV30 to TRBJ1-3; D gene uncertain. Per the germline V gene, CDR1 is GTSNPN and CDR2 is SVGIG (reference sequence). Between the trimmed V and J ends, which lost 1 base and 3 bases, there was a span of 16 bases. CDR3 length: 16 residues. CDR3 DNA: TGTGCCTGGAGTGGGAAGCGGGCCGAGGATGGAAACACCATATATTTT. This translates into CAWSGKRAEDGNTIYF. Together with reference TRBV30 and TRBJ1-3, the CDR3 gives the full variable domain: SQTIHQWPATLVQPVGSPLSLECTVEGTSNPNLYWYRQAAGRGLQLLFYSVGIGQISSEVPQNLSASRPQDRQFILSSKKLLLSDSGFYLCAWSGKRAEDGNTIYFGEGSWLTVV.

This clone appeared once. The chain links TRBV28 to TRBJ1-3; D is possibly TRBD1 (5 bases). V lost 4 bases to trimming and J lost 2 bases, with 15 bases between them. There are 16 residues in the CDR3. Germline V gene lookup returns CDR1 MDHEN and CDR2 SYDVKM. The CDR3 nucleotides read TGTGCCAGCAGTTCTGGGGCCGCAGGGCCTGGAAACACCATATATTTT. Translated: CASSSGAAGPGNTIYF. Using reference TRBV28 and TRBJ1-3 for the parts outside the CDR3, the full variable domain is DVKVTQSSRYLVKRTGEKVFLECVQDMDHENMFWYRQDPGLGLRLIYFSYDVKMKEKGDIPEGYSVSREKKERFSLILESASTNQTSMYLCASSSGAAGPGNTIYFGEGSWLTVV.

Only one count was recorded for this clone. In DNA, the CDR3 is TGCGCCAGCAGCTCACTAGCGGGGGGATCTAGCACAGATACGCAGTATTTT. The encoded protein is CASSSLAGGSSTDTQYF. The V and J genes are TRBV5-1 and TRBJ2-3, with 12 bases aligning to TRBD2. The CDR3 is made up of 17 amino acids. Germline V gene lookup returns CDR1 SGHRS and CDR2 YFSETQ. After removal of 3 bases from V and 0 bases from J, the junction contained 5 bases not matched to a gene.

The chain uses TRBV5-4 and TRBJ1-3, with D unclear. V dropped 2 bases and J dropped 1 base, with 7 bases sitting between them. Germline CDR1 and CDR2: SGHNT and YYREEE (reference sequence). This CDR3 contains 14 residues. CDR3 in amino acids: CASSFRDSGNTIYF. The CDR3 nucleotides are TGTGCCAGCAGCTTTCGGGATTCTGGAAACACCATATATTTT.

The rearrangement links TRBV5-1 to TRBJ2-5, with TRBD2 identical over 7 bases. Germline V lookup: CDR1 SGHRS, CDR2 YFSETQ. Trimming at V came to 4 bases and at J to 5 bases, leaving 14 bases not matched to a gene. This CDR3 spans 16 amino acids. The CDR3 region is CASSTQGSGGMETQYF. CDR3 coding DNA: TGCGCCAGCAGCACCCAAGGCTCGGGGGGTATGGAGACCCAGTACTTC.

The chain joins TRBV5-1 to TRBJ2-2; a weak D match, TRBD2 (6 bases). Germline CDR1 reads SGHRS; CDR2 reads YFSETQ. The V end was cut by 3 bases, the J end by 0 bases, with 15 bases between. This CDR3 has 17 amino acids. The CDR3 spells CASSSEPGTANTGELFF. The CDR3 DNA sequence: TGCGCCAGCAGCTCCGAGCCCGGGACTGCGAACACCGGGGAGCTGTTTTTT.

This chain connects TRBV27 to TRBJ1-4, with a possible D match to TRBD1 (6 bases). This CDR3 has 16 amino acids. The V gene lost 7 bases and the J gene lost 5 bases, with 20 bases spanning the gap. Per the germline V gene, CDR1 is MNHEY and CDR2 is SMNVEV (reference sequence). CDR3 sequence reads: CASKGGVGAGNEKLFF. The CDR3 region has the DNA TGTGCCAGCAAGGGGGGTGTCGGAGCGGGGAATGAAAAACTGTTTTTT.

The chain is built from TRBV5-4 and TRBJ1-4; maybe TRBD1 (5 bases). Germline values: CDR1 SGHNT, CDR2 YYREEE (reference sequence). Trimming took 0 bases from V and 2 from J, leaving 11 bases between them. The CDR3 covers 16 residues. The CDR3 loop reads CASSLDVGATNEKLFF. The CDR3 DNA reads as TGTGCCAGCAGCTTGGACGTAGGGGCCACTAATGAAAAACTGTTTTTT.

The rearrangement uses TRBV7-7 and TRBJ2-5, with 12 bases fitting TRBD2. CDR3 size: 18 residues. Germline trimming cut 5 bases from V and 2 bases from J; bases unmatched to any gene: 12. CDR1 and CDR2 (germline): SSHAT, FNYEAQ (reference sequence). Written as DNA, the CDR3 is TGTGCCAGCAGCCCCAGGACTAGCGGGATGATGGGGCAAGAGACCCAGTACTTC. This translates into CASSPRTSGMMGQETQYF.

This chain uses TRBV11-2 with TRBJ2-5, with a tentative D call TRBD2 (7 bases). CDR3 length equals 15 residues. Trimming removed 10 bases from V and 1 base from J, with 19 bases in between. In germline, CDR1 is SGHAT, CDR2 FQNNGV. CDR3 sequence (DNA): TGTGCCACCCGTATGAGGGGGGGGGTCCAAGAGACCCAGTACTTC. Residues: CATRMRGGVQETQYF.

The V gene is TRBV5-1, the J gene TRBJ2-2; 13 bases are shared with TRBD2. Trimming removed 4 bases from V and 1 base from J; junction bases left unmatched: 4. The CDR3 has 17 amino acids. The germline gives CDR1 SGHRS, CDR2 YFSETQ. The CDR3 protein is CASSPRTSGGNTGELFF. The DNA of the CDR3 is TGCGCCAGCAGCCCACGGACTAGCGGGGGGAACACCGGGGAGCTGTTTTTT.

CDR3 residues: CSVGAGGGLSLYGYTF. The DNA of the CDR3 is TGCAGCGTTGGGGCTGGGGGCGGCCTGTCCCTCTATGGCTACACCTTC. V is TRBV29-1 and J is TRBJ1-2; D is perhaps TRBD1 (6 bases). CDR3 length: 16 residues. Per germline, CDR1 SQVTM and CDR2 ANQGSEA. With 4 bases removed from V and 4 bases from J, the gap between germline ends came to 22 bases.

This clone was seen a single time. The V and J genes are TRBV5-1 and TRBJ1-4; the D gene is possibly TRBD1 (5 bases). Germline CDR1 and CDR2: SGHRS and YFSETQ. The CDR3 contains 13 residues. V was clipped by 6 bases and J by 4 bases, with 10 bases between them. The CDR3 protein is CASNQGDNEKLFF. The CDR3 DNA sequence: TGCGCCAGCAACCAGGGCGATAATGAAAAACTGTTTTTT.

The chain couples TRBV6-5 to TRBJ2-5, with D possibly matching TRBD1 (6 bases). CDR1 and CDR2 from the germline V gene are MNHEY and SVGAGI. The CDR3 has 14 residues. V lost 6 bases to trimming and J lost 4 bases, with 15 bases between them. In DNA, the CDR3 is TGTGCCAGCAGGGACAGAGTTTCAAGAGAGACCCAGTACTTC. Translated: CASRDRVSRETQYF.

The rearrangement uses TRBV10-3 and TRBJ2-1, with 8 bases matching TRBD2. The germline V gene encodes CDR1 ENHRY and CDR2 SYGVKD. Trimming removed 7 bases from V and 4 bases from J; junction bases left unmatched: 3. CDR3 length: 13 amino acids. CDR3 nucleotide sequence: TGTGCCATCAAGCGGGGGCCTTACAATGAGCAGTTCTTC. Amino acid sequence: CAIKRGPYNEQFF.

This chain uses TRBV10-1 with TRBJ2-3, with 13 bases fitting TRBD2. CDR3 length: 16 amino acids. Germline CDR1 reads WNHNN; CDR2 reads SYGVQD (reference sequence). V shed 10 bases, J shed 5 bases, and the junction held 12 bases outside the gene matches. The CDR3 DNA sequence: TGCGCCACCGCTTCAGGGGGACTAGCGGGGAAAGATACGCAGTATTTT. Its protein product is CATASGGLAGKDTQYF.

The genes are TRBV28 and TRBJ1-1; D is undetermined. The CDR3 totals 13 residues. Germline CDR1 MDHEN, CDR2 SYDVKM. Trimming cost V 6 bases and J 2 bases, with 10 bases left between them. Here the CDR3 reads CASSQPGNTEAFF. In DNA, the CDR3 is TGTGCCAGCAGCCAGCCGGGAAACACTGAAGCTTTCTTT.